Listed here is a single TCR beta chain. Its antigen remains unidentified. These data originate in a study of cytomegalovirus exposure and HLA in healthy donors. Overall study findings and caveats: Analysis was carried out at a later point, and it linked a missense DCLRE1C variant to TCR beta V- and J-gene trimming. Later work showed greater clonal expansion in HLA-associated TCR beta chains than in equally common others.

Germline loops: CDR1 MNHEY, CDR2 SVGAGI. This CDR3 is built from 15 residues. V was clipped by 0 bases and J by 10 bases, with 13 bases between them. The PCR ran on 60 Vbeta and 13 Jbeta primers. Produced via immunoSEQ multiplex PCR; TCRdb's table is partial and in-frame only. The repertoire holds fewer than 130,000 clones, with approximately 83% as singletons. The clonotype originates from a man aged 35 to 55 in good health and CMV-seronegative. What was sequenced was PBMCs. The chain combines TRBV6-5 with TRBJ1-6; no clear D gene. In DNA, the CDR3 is TGTGCCAGCAGTTACTCCGGGAACGTTAGATCACCCCTCCACTTT. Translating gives CASSYSGNVRSPLHF.